Below, 24 T cell receptor beta chains from the same sample are listed, as sequenced in a study of blood T cell repertoires in COVID-19. Profiling relied on immunoSEQ multiplex PCR, and the TCRdb table lists in-frame clones only, not all of them. The data hold 270,000 or so clones, with 90% observed a single time. The specimen was PBMCs or T cells enriched from blood (not recorded which). The receptor source for this set is a woman younger than 45 with acute COVID-19.

The gene calls are TRBV7-3 and TRBJ2-3, with 9 positions matching TRBD1. The CDR3 is made up of 17 amino acids. Germline-derived CDR1 and CDR2 are SGHTA and FQGTGA. J gave up 3 bases and V 0 bases, and 7 bases lay outside the gene matches. In DNA, the CDR3 is TGTGCCAGCAGCTTAACTACACCGGGACAGGGTACAGATACGCAGTATTTT. Protein sequence: CASSLTTPGQGTDTQYF.

The V call is TRBV6-1, the J call TRBJ1-5, with TRBD1 as a possible D gene (5 bases). V shed 4 bases and J shed 0 bases, with 10 bases lying between them. Germline V CDR1 and CDR2: MNHNS, SASEGT. CDR3 size: 15 residues. The CDR3 sequence: CASSAQGYSNQPQHF. The DNA for the CDR3 is TGTGCCAGCAGTGCCCAGGGATATAGCAATCAGCCCCAGCATTTT.

J is TRBJ2-7 and V is TRBV19, with D tentatively TRBD1 (7 bases). This CDR3 is 14 amino acids long. Germline CDR1 is LNHDA and CDR2 is SQIVND (reference sequence). V was clipped by 3 bases and J by 2 bases, with 11 bases between them. CDR3 in amino acids: CASSMRDSPYEQYF. Here the CDR3 DNA reads TGTGCCAGTAGTATGCGGGACAGTCCCTACGAGCAGTACTTC.

This clone was picked up a small number of times. This chain connects TRBV28 to TRBJ1-3; tentative D call: TRBD1 (6 bases). V was trimmed by 6 bases and J by 0 bases, leaving 9 bases between them. CDR1 and CDR2 from the germline V gene are MDHEN and SYDVKM. The length of the CDR3 is 14 residues. CDR3 sequence: CASSWTVSGNTIYF. CDR3 coding DNA: TGTGCCAGCAGCTGGACAGTCTCTGGAAACACCATATATTTT.

This chain joins TRBV15 and TRBJ2-6, with D possibly TRBD2 on 5 matching bases. The V gene lost 10 bases and the J gene lost 0 bases, with 16 bases spanning the gap. The length of the CDR3 is 16 residues. Germline assignment: CDR1 LNHNV and CDR2 YYDKDF (reference sequence). The CDR3 DNA is TGTGCCATCGGAACGGGGTCCGTCTCTGGGGCCAACGTCCTGACTTTC. This sequence encodes CAIGTGSVSGANVLTF.

This clone was recorded once. V usage is TRBV2 and J usage is TRBJ2-5, with 10 bases that match TRBD2. The CDR3 extends over 15 amino acids. Germline lookup yields CDR1 SNHLY and CDR2 FYNNEI. Here the CDR3 reads CARRASGSGRETQYF. DNA of the CDR3: TGTGCTAGGAGGGCTAGCGGGAGTGGTCGGGAGACCCAGTACTTC.

This clone was counted once. The chain carries TRBV19 and TRBJ2-2; 8 nucleotides match TRBD2. This CDR3 is built from 16 residues. Germline CDR1 LNHDA, CDR2 SQIVND (reference sequence). V trimming: 5 bases; J trimming: 3 bases; junction bases outside the gene matches: 8. This chain's CDR3 is CASSYPSGPYTGELFF. The CDR3 nucleotides are TGTGCCAGTAGTTATCCTAGCGGGCCTTACACCGGGGAGCTGTTTTTT.

This rearrangement joins TRBV9 to TRBJ2-5; 10 nucleotides match TRBD2. Germline assignment: CDR1 SGDLS and CDR2 YYNGEE. This CDR3 has 17 amino acids. Losses at the gene ends were 3 bases for V and 0 bases for J; bases not matched to a gene: 8. CDR3 DNA: TGTGCCAGCAGCGGCACTAGCGGGATCCTGTACCAAGAGACCCAGTACTTC. Translation gives CASSGTSGILYQETQYF.

The chain has TRBV5-4 and TRBJ1-2; a weak D match, TRBD1 (5 bases). V lost 1 base, J lost 5 bases, and 15 bases lay in between. CDR1 SGHNT and CDR2 YYREEE come from the germline V gene (reference sequence). CDR3 size: 15 residues. Written as DNA, the CDR3 is TGTGCCAGCAGCTTGCTCCCCGGGACTGAGTATGGCTACACCTTC. Its translation: CASSLLPGTEYGYTF.

The rearrangement joins TRBV7-6 to TRBJ1-2, with 8 bases aligning to TRBD1. Unmatched junction bases numbered 4, after V lost 0 bases and J lost 4 bases. This CDR3 comprises 15 residues. Germline V lookup: CDR1 SGHVS, CDR2 FNYEAQ. The CDR3 region is CASSLAGTGPYGYTF. The CDR3 DNA is TGTGCCAGCAGCTTAGCGGGGACAGGTCCCTATGGCTACACCTTC. The full variable domain, in which reference TRBV7-6 and TRBJ1-2 provide the parts outside the CDR3, is GAGVSQSPRYKVTKRGQDVALRCDPISGHVSLYWYRQALGQGPEFLTYFNYEAQQDKSGLPNDRFSAERPEGSISTLTIQRTEQRDSAMYRCASSLAGTGPYGYTFGSGTRLTVV.

The chain employs TRBV7-3 and TRBJ2-1, with unresolved D. The CDR3 is made up of 13 amino acids. The germline V and J ends were trimmed by 5 bases and 8 bases, with 13 bases remaining between them. Germline CDR1 is SGHTA and CDR2 is FQGTGA. This chain's CDR3 is CASSLPSTDEQFF. The CDR3 coding sequence is TGTGCCAGCAGCCTCCCCAGTACCGATGAGCAGTTCTTC.

The gene calls are TRBV5-4 and TRBJ2-1; TRBD1 matches 8 bases. V lost 1 base to trimming and J lost 3 bases; unmatched junction nucleotides: 12. From germline, CDR1 is SGHNT and CDR2 YYREEE (reference sequence). The CDR3 runs to 18 residues. Written as DNA, the CDR3 is TGTGCCAGCAGCTTGCTTGGATCCAGAGGACAGGGCTACAATGAGCAGTTCTTC. It translates to CASSLLGSRGQGYNEQFF.

This chain uses TRBV9 with TRBJ2-6, with 8 bases aligning to TRBD1. CDR3 length: 16 residues. CDR1 and CDR2 (germline): SGDLS, YYNGEE. V lost 0 bases, J lost 3 bases, and 2 bases stayed unmatched. DNA of the CDR3: TGTGCCAGCAGCGTAGCAGGGGGCGTTGGGGCCAACGTCCTGACTTTC. This gives the protein CASSVAGGVGANVLTF. Filled out from reference TRBV9 and TRBJ2-6, the complete variable domain reads DSGVTQTPKHLITATGQRVTLRCSPRSGDLSVYWYQQSLDQGLQFLIQYYNGEERAKGNILERFSAQQFPDLHSELNLSSLELGDSALYFCASSVAGGVGANVLTFGAGSRLTVL.

The V and J genes are TRBV2 and TRBJ2-7, with a weak D call TRBD2 (6 bases). The V end was cut by 8 bases, the J end by 0 bases, with 11 bases between. Germline-derived CDR1 and CDR2 are SNHLY and FYNNEI. There are 13 residues in the CDR3. The CDR3 spells CASGGDLSYEQYF. The CDR3 DNA reads as TGTGCCAGCGGCGGGGACCTCTCCTACGAGCAGTACTTC.

The V gene is TRBV13, the J gene TRBJ2-1, with TRBD2 identical over 11 bases. Germline V gene sequence: CDR1 PRHDT, CDR2 FYEKMQ (reference sequence). Trimming took 4 bases from V and 9 from J; bases not matched to a gene: 14. The CDR3 covers 17 residues. CDR3 in DNA: TGTGCCAGCAGCTCCCAATTAGCGGGAGGGCCAATAGGTGAGCAGTTCTTC. Amino acids: CASSSQLAGGPIGEQFF.

In this sample, this clone turned up once. The CDR3 reads CASSLSVAGGDEQFF. CDR3 coding DNA: TGTGCCAGCAGTTTATCGGTAGCGGGAGGCGATGAGCAGTTCTTC. The chain uses TRBV27 and TRBJ2-1; 10 nucleotides line up with TRBD2. The CDR3 runs to 15 residues. The V and J ends lost 0 bases and 8 bases, in that order; junction bases with no gene match: 4. Germline CDR1 MNHEY, CDR2 SMNVEV (reference sequence).

The V and J genes are TRBV19 and TRBJ1-3; possible D gene TRBD1, 6 bases. The V end was cut by 6 bases, the J end by 0 bases, with 9 bases between. The CDR3 has 14 amino acids. Germline V gives CDR1 LNHDA, CDR2 SQIVND (reference sequence). The CDR3: CASSRQASGNTIYF. In DNA, the CDR3 is TGTGCCAGTAGCCGACAGGCCTCTGGAAACACCATATATTTT.

The chain joins TRBV18 to TRBJ1-1; D is undetermined. This CDR3 is 15 amino acids long. Trimming left V 0 bases short and J 1 base short, with 9 bases between. Per germline, CDR1 KGHSH and CDR2 LQKENI. CDR3 nucleotides: TGTGCCAGCTCACCACCCGCGGGTCAGAACACTGAAGCTTTCTTT. Its translation is CASSPPAGQNTEAFF. Complete variable domain (other parts from reference TRBV18 and TRBJ1-1): NAGVMQNPRHLVRRRGQEARLRCSPMKGHSHVYWYRQLPEEGLKFMVYLQKENIIDESGMPKERFSAEFPKEGPSILRIQQVVRGDSAAYFCASSPPAGQNTEAFFGQGTRLTVV.

In DNA, the CDR3 is TGTGCCAGCAGGGACAGGGGGCTAACCTACGAGCAGTACTTC. It translates to CASRDRGLTYEQYF. The chain is built from TRBV27 and TRBJ2-7; 11 positions match TRBD1. Germline CDR1 is MNHEY and CDR2 is SMNVEV (reference sequence). V lost 6 bases to trimming and J lost 2 bases; unmatched junction nucleotides: 3. The CDR3 extends over 14 amino acids.

The rearrangement links TRBV23-1 to TRBJ1-6; no firm D call. TRBV23-1 is labeled an ORF, and its function is uncertain. V lost 9 bases to trimming and J lost 10 bases, with 13 bases between them. This CDR3 is 12 amino acids long. CDR3 loop: CASTTRKSPLHF. CDR3 sequence (DNA): TGCGCCAGTACGACAAGGAAATCACCCCTCCACTTT.

The genes are TRBV2 and TRBJ1-5; 8 bases line up with TRBD1. This CDR3 has 14 residues. V trimming: 9 bases; J trimming: 4 bases; junction bases outside the gene matches: 8. Germline V gives CDR1 SNHLY, CDR2 FYNNEI. The CDR3 DNA reads as TGTGCCAGTTCGACAGGGGATGGGAATCAGCCCCAGCATTTT. Amino acids: CASSTGDGNQPQHF.

This clone has ten or more counts. The CDR3 spells CSAWTSGSSYNEQFF. The DNA for the CDR3 is TGCAGCGCTTGGACTAGCGGGAGCTCCTACAATGAGCAGTTCTTC. The rearrangement links TRBV29-1 to TRBJ2-1; 13 bases agree with TRBD2. Germline loops: CDR1 SQVTM, CDR2 ANQGSEA. V dropped 7 bases and J dropped 0; count of bases not matched to a gene: 3. The CDR3 totals 15 residues.

The CDR3 DNA sequence: TGTGCCAGCAGCCATGGACAGCGTCCAGCCGTCGTCAACACCATATATTTT. Translation: CASSHGQRPAVVNTIYF. This chain links TRBV14 with TRBJ1-3, with a weak D call TRBD1 (6 bases). Per the germline V gene, CDR1 is SGHDN and CDR2 is FVKESK. The CDR3 loop spans 17 amino acids. Trimming took 3 bases from V and 7 from J, leaving 22 bases between them.

The chain couples TRBV7-6 to TRBJ2-7, with D possibly TRBD2 on 5 matching bases. CDR1 is SGHVS, CDR2 FNYEAQ, per germline. The CDR3 has 15 residues. The V and J ends lost 0 bases and 5 bases respectively, with 14 bases between them. CDR3 amino acids: CASSLASWEWDEQYF. CDR3 DNA sequence: TGTGCCAGCAGCTTAGCGTCGTGGGAGTGGGACGAGCAGTACTTC.